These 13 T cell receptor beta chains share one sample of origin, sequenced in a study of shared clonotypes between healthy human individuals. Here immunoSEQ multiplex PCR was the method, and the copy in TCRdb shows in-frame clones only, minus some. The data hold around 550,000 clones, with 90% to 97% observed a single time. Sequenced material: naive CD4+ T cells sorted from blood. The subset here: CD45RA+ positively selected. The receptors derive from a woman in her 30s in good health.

CDR3: CASSPGSRQGAREQYF. DNA of the CDR3: TGTGCCAGCTCACCAGGAAGCAGACAGGGGGCAAGGGAGCAGTACTTC. The chain carries TRBV18 and TRBJ2-7, with 10 bases that match TRBD1. Germline V gene lookup returns CDR1 KGHSH and CDR2 LQKENI. The V gene end was trimmed by 2 bases and the J gene end by 7 bases; junction bases not matched to a gene: 11. The length of the CDR3 is 16 residues.

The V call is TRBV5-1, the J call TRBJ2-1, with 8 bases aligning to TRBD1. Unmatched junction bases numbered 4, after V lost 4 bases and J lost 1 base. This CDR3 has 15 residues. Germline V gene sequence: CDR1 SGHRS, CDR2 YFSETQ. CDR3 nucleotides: TGCGCCAGCAGCATACAGGGGGGATCCTACAATGAGCAGTTCTTC. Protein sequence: CASSIQGGSYNEQFF.

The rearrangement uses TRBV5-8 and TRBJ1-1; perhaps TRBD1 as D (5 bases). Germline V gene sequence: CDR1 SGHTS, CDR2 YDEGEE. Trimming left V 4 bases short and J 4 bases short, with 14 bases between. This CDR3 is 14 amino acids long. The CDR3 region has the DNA TGTGCCAGCAGCCCCCCAAATGGGGGCACTGAAGCTTTCTTT. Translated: CASSPPNGGTEAFF.

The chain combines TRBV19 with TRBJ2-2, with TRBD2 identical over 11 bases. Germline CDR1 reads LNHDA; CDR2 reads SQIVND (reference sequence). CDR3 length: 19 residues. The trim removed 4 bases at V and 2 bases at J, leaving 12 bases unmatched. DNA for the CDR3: TGTGCCAGTAGTACACGGCCCTGGACTAGCGGGCACAACACCGGGGAGCTGTTTTTT. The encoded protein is CASSTRPWTSGHNTGELFF.

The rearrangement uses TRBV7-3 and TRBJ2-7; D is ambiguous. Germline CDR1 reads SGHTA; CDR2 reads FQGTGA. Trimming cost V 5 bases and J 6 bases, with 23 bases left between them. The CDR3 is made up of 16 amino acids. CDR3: CASSKARTNERSEQYF. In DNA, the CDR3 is TGTGCCAGCAGCAAAGCGCGGACGAATGAAAGATCCGAGCAGTACTTC.

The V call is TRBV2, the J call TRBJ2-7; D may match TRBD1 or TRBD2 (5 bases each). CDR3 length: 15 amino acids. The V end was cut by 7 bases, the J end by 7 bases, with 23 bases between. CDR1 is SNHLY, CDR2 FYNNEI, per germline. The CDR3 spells CASTGGSVGGREQYF. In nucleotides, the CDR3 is TGTGCCAGCACCGGCGGATCGGTTGGGGGAAGGGAGCAGTACTTC.

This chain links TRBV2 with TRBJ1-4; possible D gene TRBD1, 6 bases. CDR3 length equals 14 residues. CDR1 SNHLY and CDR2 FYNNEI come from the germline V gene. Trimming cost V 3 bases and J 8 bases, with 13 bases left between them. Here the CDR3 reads CASSDGGANEKLFF. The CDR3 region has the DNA TGTGCCAGCAGTGACGGGGGCGCAAACGAAAAACTGTTTTTT. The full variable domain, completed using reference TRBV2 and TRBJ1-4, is EPEVTQTPSHQVTQMGQEVILRCVPISNHLYFYWYRQILGQKVEFLVSFYNNEISEKSEIFDDQFSVERPDGSNFTLKIRSTKLEDSAMYFCASSDGGANEKLFFGSGTQLSVL.

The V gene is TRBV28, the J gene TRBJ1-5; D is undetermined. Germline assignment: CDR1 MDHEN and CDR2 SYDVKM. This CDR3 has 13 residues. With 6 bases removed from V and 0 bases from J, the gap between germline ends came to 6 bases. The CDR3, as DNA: TGTGCCAGCAGGGAGGATAGCAATCAGCCCCAGCATTTT. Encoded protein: CASREDSNQPQHF.

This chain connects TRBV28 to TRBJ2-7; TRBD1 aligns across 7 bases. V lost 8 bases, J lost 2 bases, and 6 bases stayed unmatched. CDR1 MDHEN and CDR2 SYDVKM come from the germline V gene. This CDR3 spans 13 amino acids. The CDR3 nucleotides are TGTGCCAGCGGAACCGGGACAGCCTACGAGCAGTACTTC. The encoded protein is CASGTGTAYEQYF.

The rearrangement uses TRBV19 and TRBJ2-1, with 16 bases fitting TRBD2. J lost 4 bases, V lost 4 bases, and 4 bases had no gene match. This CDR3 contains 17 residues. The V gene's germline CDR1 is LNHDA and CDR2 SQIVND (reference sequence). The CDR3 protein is CASSTGTSGRGYNEQFF. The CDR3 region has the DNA TGTGCCAGTAGTACTGGGACTAGCGGGAGGGGGTACAATGAGCAGTTCTTC.

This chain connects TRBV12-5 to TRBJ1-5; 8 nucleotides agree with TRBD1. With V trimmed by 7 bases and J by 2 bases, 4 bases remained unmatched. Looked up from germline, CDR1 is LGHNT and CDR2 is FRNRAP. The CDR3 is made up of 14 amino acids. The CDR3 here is CASDYRGGNQPQHF. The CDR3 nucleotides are TGTGCTAGTGACTACAGGGGGGGCAATCAGCCCCAGCATTTT.

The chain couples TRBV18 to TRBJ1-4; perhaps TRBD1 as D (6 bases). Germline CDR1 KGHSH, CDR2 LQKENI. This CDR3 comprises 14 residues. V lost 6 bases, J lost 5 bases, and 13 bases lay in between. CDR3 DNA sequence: TGTGCCAGCTCCCGCGGACAGACGAATGAAAAACTGTTTTTT. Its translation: CASSRGQTNEKLFF.

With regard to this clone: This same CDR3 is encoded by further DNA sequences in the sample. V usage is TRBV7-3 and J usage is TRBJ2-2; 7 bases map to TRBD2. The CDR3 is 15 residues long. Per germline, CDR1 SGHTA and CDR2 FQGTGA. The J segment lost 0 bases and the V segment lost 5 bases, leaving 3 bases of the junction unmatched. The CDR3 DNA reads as TGTGCCAGCAGCCGAGGACTAGCGAACACCGGGGAGCTGTTTTTT. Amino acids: CASSRGLANTGELFF. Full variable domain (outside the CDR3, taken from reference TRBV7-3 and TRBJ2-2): GAGVSQTPSNKVTEKGKYVELRCDPISGHTALYWYRQSLGQGPEFLIYFQGTGAADDSGLPNDRFFAVRPEGSVSTLKIQRTERGDSAVYLCASSRGLANTGELFFGEGSRLTVL.